This T cell receptor (beta chain) appears in the sequencing data of a study of technical replicates of blood from a few donors. Measured with immunoSEQ multiplex PCR; TCRdb has only the in-frame clones, and not every one. The table lists roughly 90,000 clones, around 92% of them singletons, with approximately 0.25% in the top ten. This TCR was recovered from a human donor in good health. Sequencing used T cells isolated from PBMCs.

The CDR3 bases are TGTGCCAGCAGTTACGCCGCAGGGAACAATCAGCCCCAGCATTTT. Residues: CASSYAAGNNQPQHF. This chain links TRBV6-5 with TRBJ1-5, with D possibly matching TRBD1 (5 bases). Deletions cut 2 bases from V and 3 bases from J, with 11 bases between. CDR1 is MNHEY and CDR2 is SVGAGI in the germline V gene. CDR3 length equals 15 residues.